A single sample gave rise to the 14 T cell receptor beta chains below, sequenced in a study of cytomegalovirus exposure and HLA in healthy donors. This PCR relied on a set of 60 Vbeta primers and 13 Jbeta primers. Assay used: immunoSEQ multiplex PCR; TCRdb lists only in-frame clones, some missing. Of around 120,000 clones in the sample, around 73% were seen once. Sequenced sample: PBMCs. The receptors were gathered from a human donor in good health.

V gene TRBV27 combines with J gene TRBJ2-5, with TRBD1 as a possible D gene (6 bases). TRBJ2-7 matches the DNA end more closely, so the J call is doubtful. CDR3 length equals 15 residues. Germline assignment: CDR1 MNHEY and CDR2 SMNVEV (reference sequence). This chain's CDR3 is CASSLRGEGNYEQYF. As DNA, the CDR3 is TGTGCCAGCAGTCTCAGGGGAGAGGGGAACTACGAGCAGTACTTC.

The V gene is TRBV4-2, the J gene TRBJ2-3; TRBD1 agrees at 8 bases. Germline loops: CDR1 LGHNA, CDR2 YNFKEQ. Trimming cost V 0 bases and J 1 base; bases outside gene matches: 6. CDR3 length: 17 residues. The CDR3 sequence: CASSQDGTGDRTDTQYF. Here the CDR3 DNA reads TGTGCCAGCAGCCAAGATGGGACAGGAGACCGCACAGATACGCAGTATTTT.

The chain links TRBV7-9 to TRBJ2-4, with TRBD1 as a possible D gene (5 bases). Deletions cut 5 bases from V and 0 bases from J, with 14 bases between. Germline values: CDR1 SEHNR, CDR2 FQNEAQ (reference sequence). The CDR3 consists of 16 residues. The CDR3 DNA reads as TGTGCCAGCAGCCCCTCTCAGGGCGGAGCCAAAAACATTCAGTACTTC. Amino acids: CASSPSQGGAKNIQYF.

The V and J genes are TRBV7-8 and TRBJ2-7; tentative D call: TRBD2 (6 bases). The V gene lost 5 bases and the J gene lost 1 base, with 12 bases spanning the gap. CDR3 length equals 14 residues. CDR1 is SGHVS and CDR2 is FQNEAQ in the germline V gene. In DNA, the CDR3 is TGTGCCAGCAGCCGGGACTTCCGATCCTACGAGCAGTACTTC. Its translation: CASSRDFRSYEQYF. Full variable domain (missing parts from reference TRBV7-8 and TRBJ2-7): GAGVSQSPRYKVAKRGQDVALRCDPISGHVSLFWYQQALGQGPEFLTYFQNEAQLDKSGLPSDRFFAERPEGSVSTLKIQRTQQEDSAVYLCASSRDFRSYEQYFGPGTRLTVT.

CDR3: CASSTGDRGTGELFF. CDR3 coding DNA: TGTGCCAGCAGCACGGGGGACAGGGGCACCGGGGAGCTGTTTTTT. The V gene is TRBV5-4, the J gene TRBJ2-2, with 10 nucleotides matching TRBD1. J was trimmed by 4 bases and V by 4 bases; bases with no gene match: 4. The CDR3 consists of 15 residues. CDR1 and CDR2 (germline): SGHNT, YYREEE (reference sequence).

The chain recombines TRBV6-1 with TRBJ1-1, with 9 positions matching TRBD1. V lost 4 bases to trimming and J lost 7 bases; unmatched junction nucleotides: 4. The CDR3 is made up of 13 amino acids. The V gene's germline CDR1 is MNHNS and CDR2 SASEGT. The CDR3 spells CASSATGGDEAFF. In nucleotides, the CDR3 is TGTGCCAGCAGTGCGACAGGGGGTGATGAAGCTTTCTTT.

This clone has a handful of counts. The V and J genes are TRBV9 and TRBJ2-3; D gene ambiguous. Germline assignment: CDR1 SGDLS and CDR2 YYNGEE. There are 15 residues in the CDR3. Trimming stripped 0 bases from V and 2 bases from J, with 10 bases between. Here the CDR3 reads CASSVGPVSTDTQYF. In nucleotides, the CDR3 is TGTGCCAGCAGCGTAGGGCCAGTTTCCACAGATACGCAGTATTTT.

This clone has a handful of counts. The genes are TRBV4-3 and TRBJ1-2; D perhaps matches TRBD1 (6 bases). Trimming pared 3 bases from V and 5 bases from J, leaving 16 bases between. The V gene's germline CDR1 is LGHNA and CDR2 YSLEER. There are 15 residues in the CDR3. The CDR3 region has the DNA TGCGCCAGCAGCCAGGCTAGGGGGGAGGGATATGGCTACACCTTC. Its translation: CASSQARGEGYGYTF.

Concerning this clone: The same CDR3 arises from other DNA sequences in this sample as well. CDR3 amino acids: CASSQDSRGSLYEQYF. The CDR3 coding sequence is TGCGCCAGCAGCCAAGATTCAAGGGGTTCATTATATGAGCAGTACTTC. The gene calls are TRBV4-3 and TRBJ2-7, with a tentative D call TRBD1 (5 bases). V lost 0 bases to trimming and J lost 7 bases, with 19 bases between them. The CDR3 runs 16 residues. Germline CDR1 LGHNA, CDR2 YSLEER.

The J gene is TRBJ2-5, the V gene TRBV4-3; D unresolved. The assigned J gene may be wrong: the sequence end matches TRBJ2-7 better. Looked up from germline, CDR1 is LGHNA and CDR2 is YSLEER. The CDR3 extends over 13 amino acids. The CDR3 DNA follows: TGCGCCAGCAGCCAAGTCGTCAAGAACGAGCAGTACTTC. As protein: CASSQVVKNEQYF.

The DNA for the CDR3 is TGTGCCAGCAGCGAGTTAGCGGGGCTCAGCGATGAGCAGTTCTTC. Encoded protein: CASSELAGLSDEQFF. The chain uses TRBV5-5 and TRBJ2-1; TRBD2 agrees at 8 bases. Germline V CDR1 and CDR2: SGHKS, YYEKEE (reference sequence). The trim removed 4 bases at V and 8 bases at J, leaving 11 bases unmatched. This CDR3 comprises 15 residues.

The chain recombines TRBV10-3 with TRBJ2-5, with TRBD1 identical over 10 bases. CDR3 length: 14 amino acids. V shed 11 bases, J shed 4 bases, and the junction held 10 bases outside the gene matches. Germline V lookup: CDR1 ENHRY, CDR2 SYGVKD. For the CDR3, the DNA is TGTGCCGCCGGACAGGGGGAATTGAGAGAGACCCAGTACTTC. Its protein product is CAAGQGELRETQYF.

The rearrangement joins TRBV5-4 to TRBJ1-2, with TRBD1 identical over 8 bases. There are 16 residues in the CDR3. The ends lost 4 bases at V and 2 bases at J; junction bases unmatched: 10. Germline V gene lookup returns CDR1 SGHNT and CDR2 YYREEE (reference sequence). CDR3 DNA: TGTGCCAGCAGCCAAGATCGCCAGGGGGCAAACTATGGCTACACCTTC. Its protein product is CASSQDRQGANYGYTF. Full variable domain (missing parts from reference TRBV5-4 and TRBJ1-2): ETGVTQSPTHLIKTRGQQVTLRCSSQSGHNTVSWYQQALGQGPQFIFQYYREEENGRGNFPPRFSGLQFPNYSSELNVNALELDDSALYLCASSQDRQGANYGYTFGSGTRLTVV.

This rearrangement joins TRBV28 to TRBJ2-7; TRBD2 agrees at 10 bases. CDR3 length equals 16 residues. Looked up from germline, CDR1 is MDHEN and CDR2 is SYDVKM. The ends lost 6 bases at V and 3 bases at J; junction bases unmatched: 11. The CDR3 region is CASRPHPSGSFYEQYF. The CDR3 DNA sequence: TGTGCCAGCAGGCCTCACCCTAGCGGGAGTTTCTACGAGCAGTACTTC.